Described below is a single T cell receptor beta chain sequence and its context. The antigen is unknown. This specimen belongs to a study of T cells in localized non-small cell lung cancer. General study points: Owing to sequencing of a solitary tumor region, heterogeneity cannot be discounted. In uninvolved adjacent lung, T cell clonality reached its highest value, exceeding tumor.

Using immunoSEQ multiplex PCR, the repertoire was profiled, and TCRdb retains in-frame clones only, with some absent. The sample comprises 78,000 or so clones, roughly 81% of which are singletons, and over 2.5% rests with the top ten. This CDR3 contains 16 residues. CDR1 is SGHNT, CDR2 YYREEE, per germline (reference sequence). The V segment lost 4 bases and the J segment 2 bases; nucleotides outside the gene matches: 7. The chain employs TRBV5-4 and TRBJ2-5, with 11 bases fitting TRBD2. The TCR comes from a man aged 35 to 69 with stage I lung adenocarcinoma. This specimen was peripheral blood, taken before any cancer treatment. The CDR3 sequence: CASSKGGLAVQETQYF. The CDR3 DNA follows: TGTGCCAGCAGCAAGGGGGGACTAGCGGTTCAAGAGACCCAGTACTTC.